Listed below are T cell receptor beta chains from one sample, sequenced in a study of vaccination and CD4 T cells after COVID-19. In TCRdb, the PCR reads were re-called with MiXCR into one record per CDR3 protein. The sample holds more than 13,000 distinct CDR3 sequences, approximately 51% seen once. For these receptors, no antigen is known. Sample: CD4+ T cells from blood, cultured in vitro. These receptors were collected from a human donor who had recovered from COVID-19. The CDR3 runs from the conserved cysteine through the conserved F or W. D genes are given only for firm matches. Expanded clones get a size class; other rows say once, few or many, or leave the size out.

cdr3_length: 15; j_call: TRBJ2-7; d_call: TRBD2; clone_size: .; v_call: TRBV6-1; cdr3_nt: TGTGCCAGCAGGACCGGGACTAGCGGTTCCTACGAGCAGTACTTC; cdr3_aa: CASRTGTSGSYEQYF
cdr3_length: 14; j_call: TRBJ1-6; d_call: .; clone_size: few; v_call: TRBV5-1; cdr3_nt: TGCGCCAGCAGCTGGGGGGGAGATAATTCACCCCTCCACTTT; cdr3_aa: CASSWGGDNSPLHF
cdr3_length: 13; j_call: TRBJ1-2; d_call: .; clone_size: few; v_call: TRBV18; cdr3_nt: TGTGCCAGCTCACCAGACAAACACTATGGCTACACCTTC; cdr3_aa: CASSPDKHYGYTF
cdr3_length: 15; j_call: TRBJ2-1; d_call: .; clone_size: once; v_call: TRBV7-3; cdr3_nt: TGTGCCAGCAGCCCCCAAGGGCGAGGGGGCAATGAGCAGTTCTTC; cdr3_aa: CASSPQGRGGNEQFF
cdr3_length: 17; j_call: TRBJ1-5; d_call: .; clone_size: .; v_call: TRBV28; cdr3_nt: TGTGCCAGCAGTTTTCTGGACAGCGGATATAGCAATCAGCCCCAGCATTTT; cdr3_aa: CASSFLDSGYSNQPQHF
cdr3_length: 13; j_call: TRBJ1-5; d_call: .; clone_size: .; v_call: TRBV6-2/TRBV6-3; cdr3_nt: TGTGCCAGCAGTTATATCCTTCGACAGCCCCAGCATTTT; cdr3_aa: CASSYILRQPQHF
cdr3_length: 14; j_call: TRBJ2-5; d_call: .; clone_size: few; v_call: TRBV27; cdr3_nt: TGTGCCAGCAATGCAAGGGGGAAGCGAGAGACCCAGTACTTC; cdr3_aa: CASNARGKRETQYF
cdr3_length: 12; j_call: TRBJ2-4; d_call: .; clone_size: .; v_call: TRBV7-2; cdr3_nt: TGTGCCAGCAGCTTAGCCAAAAACATTCAGTACTTC; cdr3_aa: CASSLAKNIQYF
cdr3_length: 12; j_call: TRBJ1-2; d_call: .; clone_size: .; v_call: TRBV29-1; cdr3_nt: TGCAGCGTTGGACAGAGTAACTATGGCTACACCTTC; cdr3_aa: CSVGQSNYGYTF
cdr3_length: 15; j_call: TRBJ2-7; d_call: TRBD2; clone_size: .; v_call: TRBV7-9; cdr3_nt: TGTGCCAGCAGCTTAGCCGGACTAGCGGGAGGGGAGCAGTACTTC; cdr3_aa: CASSLAGLAGGEQYF
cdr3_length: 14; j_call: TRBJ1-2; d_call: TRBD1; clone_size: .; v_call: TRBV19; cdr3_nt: TGTGCCAGTAGTCCCCGAAACAGGGGAGGCGGCTACACCTTC; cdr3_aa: CASSPRNRGGGYTF
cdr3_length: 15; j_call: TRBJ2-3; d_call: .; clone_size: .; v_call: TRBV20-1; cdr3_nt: TGCAGTGCTAGACGTTTGGAGCGGTACACAGATACGCAGTATTTT; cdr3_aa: CSARRLERYTDTQYF
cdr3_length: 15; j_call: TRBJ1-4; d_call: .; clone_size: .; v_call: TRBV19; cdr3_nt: TGTGCCAGTAGTAAGACGGGGTGGCGAGTCGGAAAACTGTTTTTT; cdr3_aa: CASSKTGWRVGKLFF
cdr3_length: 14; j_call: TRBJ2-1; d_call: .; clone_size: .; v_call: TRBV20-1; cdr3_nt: TGCAGTGCTGATTTGCCCGCCTTCTACAATGAGCAGTTCTTC; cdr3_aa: CSADLPAFYNEQFF
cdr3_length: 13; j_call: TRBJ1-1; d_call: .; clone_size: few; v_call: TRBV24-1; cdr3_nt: TGTGCCACCAGTGACTGGGGGGACACTGAAGCTTTCTTT; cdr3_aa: CATSDWGDTEAFF
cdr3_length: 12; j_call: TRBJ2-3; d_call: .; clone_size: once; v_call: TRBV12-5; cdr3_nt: TGTGCTAGTGGTCCCCGGCCAGATACGCAGTATTTT; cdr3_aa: CASGPRPDTQYF
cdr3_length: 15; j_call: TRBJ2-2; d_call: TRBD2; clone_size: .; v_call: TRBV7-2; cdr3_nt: TGTGCCAGCAGCTTAGCCAGCGGGAGCACCGGGGAGCTGTTTTTT; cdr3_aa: CASSLASGSTGELFF
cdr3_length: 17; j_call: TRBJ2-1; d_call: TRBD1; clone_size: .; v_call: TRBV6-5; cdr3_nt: TGTGCCAGCAGTTACCGCGGGACAGGGTCGTCCTACAATGAGCAGTTCTTC; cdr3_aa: CASSYRGTGSSYNEQFF
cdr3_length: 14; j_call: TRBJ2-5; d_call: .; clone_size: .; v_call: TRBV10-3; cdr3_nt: TGTGCCATCAGTGAGTCAGTCGGCGAAGAGACCCAGTACTTT; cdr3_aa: CAISESVGEETQYF
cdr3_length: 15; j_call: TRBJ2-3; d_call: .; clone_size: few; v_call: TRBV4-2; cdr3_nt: TGTGCCAGCAGCCAAGATCGGCGGATCACAGATACGCAGTATTTT; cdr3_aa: CASSQDRRITDTQYF
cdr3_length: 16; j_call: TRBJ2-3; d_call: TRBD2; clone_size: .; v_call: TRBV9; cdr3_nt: TGTGCCAGCAGCGGGCCCGGGACTAAACTCGCAGATACGCAGTATTTT; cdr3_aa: CASSGPGTKLADTQYF
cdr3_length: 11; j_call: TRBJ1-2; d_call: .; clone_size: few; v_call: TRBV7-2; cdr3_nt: TGTGCCAGCAGCTCCATCTATGGCTACACCTTC; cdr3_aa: CASSSIYGYTF
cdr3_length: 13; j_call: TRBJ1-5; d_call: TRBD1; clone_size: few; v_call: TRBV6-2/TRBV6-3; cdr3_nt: TGTGCCAGCGCCCAGGGGGTGGGTCAGCCCCAGCATTTT; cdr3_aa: CASAQGVGQPQHF
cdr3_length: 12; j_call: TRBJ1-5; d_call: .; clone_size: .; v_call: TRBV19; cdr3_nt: TGTGCCAGTAGTATCCAGGTTCAGCCCCAGCATTTT; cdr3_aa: CASSIQVQPQHF
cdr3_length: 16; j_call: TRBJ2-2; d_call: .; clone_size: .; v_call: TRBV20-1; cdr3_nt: TGCAGTGCTAGAGATAAGGGTGAGGGAACGAACGGGGAGCTGTTTTTT; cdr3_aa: CSARDKGEGTNGELFF
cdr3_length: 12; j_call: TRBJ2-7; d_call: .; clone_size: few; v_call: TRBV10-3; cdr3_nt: TGTGCCATCAGTGATAGGGCCTACGAGCAGTACTTC; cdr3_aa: CAISDRAYEQYF
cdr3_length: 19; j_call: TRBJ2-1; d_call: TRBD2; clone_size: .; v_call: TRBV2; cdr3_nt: TGTGCCAGCAGTGATTCGGGGACTAGCGGGAGTGTGTCCTACAATGAGCAGTTCTTC; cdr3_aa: CASSDSGTSGSVSYNEQFF
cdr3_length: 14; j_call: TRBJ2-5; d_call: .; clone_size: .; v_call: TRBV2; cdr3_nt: TGTGCCAGCGTCCCGTGGCAGGGCAAAGAGACCCAGTACTTC; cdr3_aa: CASVPWQGKETQYF
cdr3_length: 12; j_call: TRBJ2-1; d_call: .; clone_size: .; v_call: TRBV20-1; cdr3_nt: TGCAGTGCTGGTACCCAGTACAATGAGCAGTTCTTC; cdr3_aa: CSAGTQYNEQFF
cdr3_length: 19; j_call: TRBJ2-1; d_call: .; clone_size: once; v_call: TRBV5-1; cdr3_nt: TGCGCCAGCAGCTTGGTTGCAGGGCTCCAAGGGGGGTCCTACAATGAGCAGTTCTTC; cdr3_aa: CASSLVAGLQGGSYNEQFF
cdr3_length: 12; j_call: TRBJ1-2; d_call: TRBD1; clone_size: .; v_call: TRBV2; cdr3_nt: TGTGCCAGCCGGGACAGGGGCTATGGCTACACCTTC; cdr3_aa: CASRDRGYGYTF
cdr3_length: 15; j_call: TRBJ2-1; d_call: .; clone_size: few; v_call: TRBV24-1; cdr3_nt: TGTGCCACCAGTGCCCGCCGAGGGGGGAACAATGAGCAGTTCTTC; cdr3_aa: CATSARRGGNNEQFF
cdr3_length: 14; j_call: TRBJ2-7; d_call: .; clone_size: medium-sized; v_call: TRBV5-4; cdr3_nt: TGTGCCAGCAGCCCCCAGCAGGCCCCGGGCGAGCAGTACTTC; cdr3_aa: CASSPQQAPGEQYF
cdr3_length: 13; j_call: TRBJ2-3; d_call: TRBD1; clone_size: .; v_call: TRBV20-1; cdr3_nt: TGCAGTGCTAGCCAGGGGGCTAAAGATACGCAGTATTTT; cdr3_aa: CSASQGAKDTQYF
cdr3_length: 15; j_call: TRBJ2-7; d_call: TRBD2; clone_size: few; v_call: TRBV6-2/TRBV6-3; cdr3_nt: TGTGCCAGCAGCAGGCCCGGACTAGCGGCGTGGGAGCAGTACTTC; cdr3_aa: CASSRPGLAAWEQYF
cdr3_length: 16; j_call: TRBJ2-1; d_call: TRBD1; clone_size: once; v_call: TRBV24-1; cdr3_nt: TGTGCCACCAGTGACCCCCCTCGGGACAGTTACAATGAGCAGTTCTTC; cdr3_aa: CATSDPPRDSYNEQFF
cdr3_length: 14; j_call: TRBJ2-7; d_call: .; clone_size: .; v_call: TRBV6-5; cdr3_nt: TGTGCCGGCAGTTTATCAATTGTCAACTACGAGCAGTACTTC; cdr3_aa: CAGSLSIVNYEQYF
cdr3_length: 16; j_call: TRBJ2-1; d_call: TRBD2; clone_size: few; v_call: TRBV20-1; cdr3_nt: TGCAGTGCTAGAGATCTGGCTAGCGGAAATTACAATGAGCAGTTCTTC; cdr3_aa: CSARDLASGNYNEQFF
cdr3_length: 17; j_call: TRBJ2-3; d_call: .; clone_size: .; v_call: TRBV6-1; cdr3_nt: TGTGCCAGCAGTGAATGGGGTGAAATCCGGGGCACAGATACGCAGTATTTT; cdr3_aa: CASSEWGEIRGTDTQYF
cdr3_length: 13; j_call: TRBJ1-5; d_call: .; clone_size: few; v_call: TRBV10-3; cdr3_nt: TGTGCCATCAGGAGGGATAGCAATCAGCCCCAGCATTTT; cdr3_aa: CAIRRDSNQPQHF